The rows below give T cell receptor beta chains drawn from one sample of a study of T-cell memory formation after mild COVID-19. TCRdb itself ran the 5' RACE reads through MiXCR, one entry per CDR3 protein. The sample consists of roughly 200,000 distinct CDR3 sequences, roughly 10% of them appearing once. Specimen: PBMCs or a T cell subset sorted from them (not recorded which). The source is a man between 18 and 35 years old who had mild COVID-19 (a few samples of this study predate the infection). Cell type and time point are not known. Each CDR3 is given with its conserved first and last residue. The D gene is left open where the match is weak. The size of a clone is reported for some rows only, either as once, few or many, or as a class for expanded clones.

D gene	J gene	V gene	clone size	CDR3 protein	CDR3 DNA
.	TRBJ2-3	TRBV24-1	.	CATSDAGRTDTQYF	TGTGCCACCAGTGATGCCGGGCGCACAGATACGCAGTATTTT
TRBD1	TRBJ2-1	TRBV6-2/TRBV6-3	few	CASSRQTGGDYNEQFF	TGTGCCAGCAGTCGACAGACAGGGGGCGACTACAATGAGCAGTTCTTC
.	TRBJ2-3	TRBV6-5	many	CASRVTDTDTQYF	TGTGCCAGCAGGGTGACAGATACAGATACGCAGTATTTT
.	TRBJ2-5	TRBV24-1	.	CATSSFSGRAGETQYF	TGTGCCACCAGCTCCTTTAGCGGTCGGGCGGGAGAGACCCAGTACTTC
.	TRBJ1-1	TRBV7-2	.	CASSFHVRDSTEAFF	TGTGCCAGCAGCTTTCACGTAAGGGATAGCACTGAAGCTTTCTTT
.	TRBJ2-1	TRBV12-3/TRBV12-4	few	CASSSRNSPGNHYNEQFF	TGTGCCAGCAGTTCCCGGAACTCCCCGGGGAACCATTACAATGAGCAGTTCTTC
TRBD1	TRBJ2-1	TRBV5-1	many	CASSLVPPGQGFWNEQFF	TGCGCCAGCAGCTTGGTCCCCCCCGGACAGGGGTTTTGGAATGAGCAGTTCTTC
.	TRBJ2-5	TRBV20-1	.	CSAPLRGQETQYF	TGCAGTGCTCCCCTTCGGGGCCAAGAGACCCAGTACTTC
TRBD1	TRBJ2-3	TRBV7-9	.	CASTRQGSTDTQYF	TGTGCCAGCACCCGACAGGGAAGCACAGATACGCAGTATTTT
.	TRBJ2-3	TRBV20-1	many	CSAPKFVGGTSDTQYF	TGCAGTGCCCCGAAATTCGTAGGAGGTACCTCAGATACGCAGTATTTT
.	TRBJ1-4	TRBV5-1	.	CASTLGTTNEKLFF	TGCGCCAGCACTCTCGGAACAACTAATGAAAAACTGTTTTTT
TRBD1	TRBJ1-2	TRBV4-1	few	CASSQSTGSSGYTF	TGCGCCAGCAGCCAATCGACAGGGTCCTCTGGCTACACCTTC
.	TRBJ1-3	TRBV27	.	CASKGGERNTIYF	TGTGCCAGCAAGGGGGGAGAGCGGAACACCATATATTTT
TRBD2	TRBJ2-1	TRBV12-3/TRBV12-4	few	CASSLGLAGDYNEQFF	TGTGCCAGCAGTTTAGGGCTAGCGGGGGACTACAATGAGCAGTTCTTC
.	TRBJ1-5	TRBV28	few	CASSSGGGNNQPQHF	TGTGCCAGCAGTTCAGGAGGGGGGAACAATCAGCCCCAGCATTTT
.	TRBJ1-1	TRBV7-3	many	CASSANTGTSEAFF	TGTGCCAGCAGCGCAAATACAGGGACATCTGAAGCTTTCTTT
.	TRBJ1-1	TRBV3-1	.	CASRQRTATEAFF	TGTGCCAGCAGACAAAGGACAGCCACTGAAGCTTTCTTT
TRBD1	TRBJ2-2	TRBV3-1	.	CASRSGQGAVGELFF	TGTGCCAGCAGATCGGGACAGGGGGCCGTTGGGGAGCTGTTTTTT
TRBD1	TRBJ2-1	TRBV5-1	many	CASSLAGQGAGEQFF	TGCGCCAGCAGCTTGGCGGGACAGGGGGCTGGTGAGCAGTTCTTC
.	TRBJ2-5	TRBV27	few	CASRGGAQETQYF	TGTGCCAGCAGGGGGGGGGCCCAAGAGACCCAGTACTTC
.	TRBJ2-1	TRBV6-2/TRBV6-3	.	CASSYSVGYNEQFF	TGTGCCAGCAGTTACTCGGTAGGCTACAATGAGCAGTTCTTC
TRBD1	TRBJ2-2	TRBV6-2/TRBV6-3	few	CATRPGTENTGELFF	TGTGCCACCCGACCCGGGACAGAGAACACCGGGGAGCTGTTTTTT
.	TRBJ1-4	TRBV14	.	CASSQDRRPPLNEKLFF	TGTGCCAGCAGCCAAGATCGCAGACCCCCTCTTAATGAAAAACTGTTTTTT
TRBD2	TRBJ2-3	TRBV27	.	CASSSRFSGGGSTDTQYF	TGTGCCAGCAGTTCCCGTTTTAGCGGGGGGGGGAGCACAGATACGCAGTATTTT
TRBD1	TRBJ2-3	TRBV4-1	few	CASSQDGGGQGISDTQYF	TGCGCCAGCAGCCAAGATGGTGGAGGACAGGGGATATCAGATACGCAGTATTTT
TRBD1	TRBJ2-7	TRBV5-1	.	CASSLGPGQGNTYEQYF	TGCGCCAGCAGTTTGGGGCCGGGACAGGGGAATACCTACGAGCAGTACTTC
TRBD1	TRBJ1-6	TRBV5-1	many	CASSIGTGYNSPLHF	TGCGCCAGCAGCATAGGGACAGGCTATAATTCACCCCTCCACTTT
.	TRBJ1-2	TRBV20-1	few	CSARILSYGYTF	TGCAGTGCTAGAATCCTAAGCTATGGCTACACCTTC
.	TRBJ2-4	TRBV6-5	once	CASSYSIQVRDIQYF	TGTGCCAGCAGTTACTCGATACAGGTCAGGGACATTCAGTACTTC
.	TRBJ2-5	TRBV7-2	.	CASSSYSQETQYF	TGTGCCAGCAGCTCGTACAGCCAAGAGACCCAGTACTTC
.	TRBJ1-1	TRBV6-4	.	CASSVGVGTEAFF	TGTGCCAGCAGTGTTGGGGTGGGGACTGAAGCTTTCTTT
TRBD1	TRBJ2-1	TRBV7-8	many	CASRPARTGYHEQFF	TGTGCCAGCAGACCCGCCCGGACAGGGTATCATGAGCAGTTCTTC
.	TRBJ2-3	TRBV5-1	few	CARPSGSPTDTQYF	TGCGCCAGACCATCAGGGTCACCCACAGATACGCAGTATTTT
TRBD1	TRBJ2-7	TRBV7-9	few	CASSWLTGQVKYEQYF	TGTGCCAGCAGCTGGCTTACGGGACAGGTGAAATACGAGCAGTACTTC
.	TRBJ2-3	TRBV29-1	few	CSVAFGKDTQYF	TGCAGCGTTGCTTTCGGTAAGGATACGCAGTATTTT
.	TRBJ1-4	TRBV12-3/TRBV12-4	.	CASSSTRNNEKLFF	TGTGCCAGCAGTTCCACGAGGAATAATGAAAAACTGTTTTTT
TRBD2	TRBJ2-3	TRBV24-1	medium-sized	CATSDPLGLAGADTQYF	TGTGCCACCAGTGATCCGTTGGGACTAGCGGGCGCAGATACGCAGTATTTT
.	TRBJ1-4	TRBV7-2	.	CASSFSTGSREKLFF	TGTGCCAGCAGCTTTTCTACAGGGAGTCGGGAAAAACTGTTTTTT
.	TRBJ1-2	TRBV7-2	few	CASSFSMSYGYTF	TGTGCCAGCAGCTTTTCCATGAGCTATGGCTACACCTTC
TRBD1	TRBJ1-3	TRBV5-1	many	CASSSTGGSGNTIYF	TGCGCCAGCAGTTCAACAGGGGGTTCGGGAAACACCATATATTTT
.	TRBJ1-5	TRBV4-3	.	CAVGGRQPQHF	TGCGCCGTGGGGGGGAGGCAGCCCCAGCATTTT